This T cell receptor (beta chain) was sequenced during a study of CD8 T cells in ankylosing spondylitis. Study conclusions and caveats: Past research had described some motif variants in reactive arthritis synovial fluid and blood. Apparently characteristic of ankylosing spondylitis blood was a TCR beta motif (eight highly homologous variants). The study looked at matched synovial fluid samples from ankylosing spondylitis patients. Disease-linked clones were reported to be significantly enriched there. CD8+ disease-linked clones were present at relatively low frequencies in blood.

There are 14 residues in the CDR3. Germline CDR1 SGHRS, CDR2 YFSETQ. V was clipped by 1 base and J by 6 bases, with 11 bases between them. This clonotype was detected a few times. Its antigen is not known. Using quantitative 5'-RACE with molecular barcodes, the authors made TCR beta libraries. MiXCR was run by TCRdb on the 5' RACE reads, yielding one entry per CDR3 protein. This table holds roughly 700,000 distinct CDR3 sequences, 19% found once. This sequence originates from a male donor with ankylosing spondylitis. The sample consisted of blood, either unsorted or a sorted T cell fraction (not recorded which). J is TRBJ1-5 and V is TRBV5-1, with TRBD1 as a possible D gene (6 bases). CDR3 bases: TGCGCCAGCAGCTTGTCAGGGGTGGGTCAGCCCCAGCATTTT. Translating it yields CASSLSGVGQPQHF.